This TCR beta chain was sequenced during a study of cytomegalovirus exposure and HLA in healthy donors. Broader study findings: In a later analysis, HLA-C alleles had the fewest associated TCRs, DRB1 alleles the most. Later work found most CMV-associated TCR beta chains apparently HLA-restricted. In a later analysis, specific HLA alleles were associated with approximately 17,000 TCR beta sequences at a 0.05 false discovery rate.

The CDR3 is made up of 13 amino acids. The germline gives CDR1 SEHNR, CDR2 FQNEAQ (reference sequence). For this clone: Its antigen is still unknown. The junction shows a germline mismatch at one end, possibly a read error.

It was with 60 Vbeta and 13 Jbeta primers that the PCR ran. TCRdb's copy holds only in-frame clones and misses some; the assay was immunoSEQ multiplex PCR. The sample comprises hundreds of thousands of clones, around 65% of which are singletons, and around 2% rests with the top ten. The TCR sequence derives from a female donor in good health and CMV-seronegative. The gene calls are TRBV7-9 and TRBJ1-3; D gene uncertain. The sample was PBMCs. CDR3 in amino acids: CSSGIIPGNTIYF. The DNA for the CDR3 is TGTTCCAGTGGCATTATCCCTGGAAACACCATATATTTT. The complete variable domain, with remaining parts taken from reference TRBV7-9 and TRBJ1-3, reads DTGVSQNPRHKITKRGQNVTFRCDPISEHNRLYWYRQTLGQGPEFLTYFQNEAQLEKSRLLSDRFSAERPKGSFSTLEIQRTEQGDSAMYLCSSGIIPGNTIYFGEGSWLTVV.